This T cell receptor beta chain was documented in a study of identical twins. Points from the study as a whole: Memory repertoires lacked the insertion deficit that abundant cord blood beta clonotypes showed. Zero-insertion findings could be partly confounded by invariant cells (MAIT and iNKT cells).

All of the donors were Caucasians in good health. This clonotype was observed many times. Its antigen is not identified. From germline, CDR1 is LGHNT and CDR2 FRNRAP. The V end lost 1 base, the J end lost 1 base, and 19 bases lay between the germline ends. This CDR3 spans 18 amino acids. A universal primer site was incorporated via template switching, and the cDNA contained unique molecular identifiers. Each CDR3 protein gets one entry after TCRdb re-called the 5' RACE reads with MiXCR. The sample carries about 240,000 distinct CDR3 sequences, under 12% recorded once. The sequence was collected from a man aged 45-65 years in good health. V and J are TRBV12-5 and TRBJ2-5; D is possibly TRBD1 (5 bases). Sequenced sample: memory T cells sorted from blood. CDR3 in amino acids: CASGLGTGLTWGQETQYF. For the CDR3, the DNA is TGTGCTAGTGGTTTGGGAACAGGTCTCACGTGGGGCCAAGAGACCCAGTACTTC.